The entry below describes one T cell receptor beta chain. Germline assignment: CDR1 LNHDA and CDR2 SQIVND (reference sequence). The CDR3 extends over 14 amino acids. With V trimmed by 6 bases and J by 6 bases, 10 bases remained unmatched. The data belong to a study of shared T cell receptors in the human thymus. Using immunoSEQ multiplex PCR, the repertoire was profiled, and TCRdb retains in-frame clones only, with some absent. The table shows 600,000 to 900,000 clones, with approximately 83% occurring only once. These same records also appear under a second study, on human thymus T cells.

V and J are TRBV19 and TRBJ1-2, with 7 bases identical to TRBD1. The receptor comes from a girl younger than two with a congenital heart defect. Material: thymocytes. CDR3 nucleotides: TGTGCCAGTAGAGGGGGCTGGGGGGCTCATGGCTACACCTTC. It codes for CASRGGWGAHGYTF.